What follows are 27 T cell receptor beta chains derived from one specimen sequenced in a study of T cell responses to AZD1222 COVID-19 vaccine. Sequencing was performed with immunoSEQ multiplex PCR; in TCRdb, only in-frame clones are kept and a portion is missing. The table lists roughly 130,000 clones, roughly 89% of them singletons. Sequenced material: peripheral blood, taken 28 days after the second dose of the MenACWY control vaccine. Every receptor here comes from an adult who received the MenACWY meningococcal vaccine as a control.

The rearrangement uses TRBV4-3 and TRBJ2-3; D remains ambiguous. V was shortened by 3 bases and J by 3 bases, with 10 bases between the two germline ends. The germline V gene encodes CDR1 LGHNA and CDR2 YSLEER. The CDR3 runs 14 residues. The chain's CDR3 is CASSQLDGTDTQYF. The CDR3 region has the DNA TGCGCCAGCAGCCAGTTGGACGGTACAGATACGCAGTATTTT.

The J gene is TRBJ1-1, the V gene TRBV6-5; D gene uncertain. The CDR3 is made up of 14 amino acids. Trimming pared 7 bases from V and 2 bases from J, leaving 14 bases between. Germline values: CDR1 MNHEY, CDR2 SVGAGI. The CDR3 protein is CASTSRDRNTEAFF. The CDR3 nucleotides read TGTGCCAGCACCAGCCGTGATAGAAACACTGAAGCTTTCTTT.

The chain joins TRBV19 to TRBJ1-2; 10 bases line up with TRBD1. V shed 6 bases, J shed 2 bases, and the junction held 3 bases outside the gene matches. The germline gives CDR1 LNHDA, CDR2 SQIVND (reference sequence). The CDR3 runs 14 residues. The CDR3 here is CASREGQGNYGYTF. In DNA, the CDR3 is TGTGCCAGTAGAGAGGGACAGGGGAACTATGGCTACACCTTC.

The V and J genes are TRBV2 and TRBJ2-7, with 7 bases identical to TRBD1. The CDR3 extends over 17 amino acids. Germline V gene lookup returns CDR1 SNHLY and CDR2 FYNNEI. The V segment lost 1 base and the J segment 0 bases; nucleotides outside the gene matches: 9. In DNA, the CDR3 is TGTGCCAGCAGTGAAGGAGGGGTTGGACAGGACTCCTACGAGCAGTACTTC. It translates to CASSEGGVGQDSYEQYF.

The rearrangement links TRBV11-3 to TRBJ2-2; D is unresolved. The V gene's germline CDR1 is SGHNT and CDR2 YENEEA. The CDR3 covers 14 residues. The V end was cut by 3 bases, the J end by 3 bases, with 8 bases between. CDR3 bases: TGTGCCAGCAGCTTCGGGCAGTACACCGGGGAGCTGTTTTTT. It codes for CASSFGQYTGELFF. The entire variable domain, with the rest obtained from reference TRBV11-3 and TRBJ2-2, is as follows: EAGVVQSPRYKIIEKKQPVAFWCNPISGHNTLYWYLQNLGQGPELLIRYENEEAVDDSQLPKDRFSAERLKGVDSTLKIQPAELGDSAVYLCASSFGQYTGELFFGEGSRLTVL.

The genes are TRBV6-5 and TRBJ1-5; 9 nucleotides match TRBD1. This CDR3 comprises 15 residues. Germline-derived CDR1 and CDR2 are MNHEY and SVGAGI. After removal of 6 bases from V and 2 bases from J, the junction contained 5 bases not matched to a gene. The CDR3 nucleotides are TGTGCCAGCAGGGACAGGGGAGGGGGCAATCAGCCCCAGCATTTT. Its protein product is CASRDRGGGNQPQHF.

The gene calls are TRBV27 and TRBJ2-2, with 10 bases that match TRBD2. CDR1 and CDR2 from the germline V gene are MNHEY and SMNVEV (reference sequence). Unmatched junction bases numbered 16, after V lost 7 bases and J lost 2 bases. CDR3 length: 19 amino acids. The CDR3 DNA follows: TGTGCCAGCACCCCCACCATTAGCGGGGGGCCCGGTAACACCGGGGAGCTGTTTTTT. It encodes CASTPTISGGPGNTGELFF.

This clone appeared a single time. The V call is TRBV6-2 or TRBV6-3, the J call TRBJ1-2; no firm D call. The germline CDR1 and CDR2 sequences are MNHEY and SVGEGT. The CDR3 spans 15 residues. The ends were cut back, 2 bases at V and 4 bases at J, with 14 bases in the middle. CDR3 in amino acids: CASSYTMDWGYGYTF. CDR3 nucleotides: TGTGCCAGCAGTTACACCATGGACTGGGGCTATGGCTACACCTTC.

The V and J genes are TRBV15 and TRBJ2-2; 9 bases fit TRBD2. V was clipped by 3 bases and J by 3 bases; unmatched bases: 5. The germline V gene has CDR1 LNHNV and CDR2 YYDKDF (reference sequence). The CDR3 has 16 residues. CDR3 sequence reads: CATSSSRGGYTGELFF. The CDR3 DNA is TGTGCCACCAGCAGTTCGCGGGGGGGATACACCGGGGAGCTGTTTTTT.

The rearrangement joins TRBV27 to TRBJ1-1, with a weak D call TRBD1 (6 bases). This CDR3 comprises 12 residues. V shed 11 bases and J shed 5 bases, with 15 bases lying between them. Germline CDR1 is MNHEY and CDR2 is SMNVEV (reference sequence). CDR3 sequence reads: CASRTGTTEAFF. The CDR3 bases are TGTGCCTCTCGCACAGGGACGACTGAAGCTTTCTTT.

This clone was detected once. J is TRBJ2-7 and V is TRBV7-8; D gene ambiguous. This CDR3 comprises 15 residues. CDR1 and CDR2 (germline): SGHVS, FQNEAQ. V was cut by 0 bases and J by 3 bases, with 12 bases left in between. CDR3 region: CASSLASGTFYEQYF. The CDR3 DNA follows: TGTGCCAGCAGCTTAGCCAGTGGAACCTTCTACGAGCAGTACTTC.

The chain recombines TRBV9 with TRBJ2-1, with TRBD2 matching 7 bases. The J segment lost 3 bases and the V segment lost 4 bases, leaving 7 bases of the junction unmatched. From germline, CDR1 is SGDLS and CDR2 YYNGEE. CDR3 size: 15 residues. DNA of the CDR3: TGTGCCAGCAGCCCTTCTAGCGGAAACTACAATGAGCAGTTCTTC. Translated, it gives CASSPSSGNYNEQFF.

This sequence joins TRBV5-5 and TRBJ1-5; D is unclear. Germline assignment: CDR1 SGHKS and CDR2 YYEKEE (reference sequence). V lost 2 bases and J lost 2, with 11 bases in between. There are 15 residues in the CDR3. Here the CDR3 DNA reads TGTGCCAGCAGCTTTACGGGGTTGGGCAATCAGCCCCAGCATTTT. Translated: CASSFTGLGNQPQHF.

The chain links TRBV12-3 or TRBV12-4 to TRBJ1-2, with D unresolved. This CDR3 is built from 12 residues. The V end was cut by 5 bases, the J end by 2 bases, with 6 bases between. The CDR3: CASSLINYGYTF. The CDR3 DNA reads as TGTGCCAGCAGTCTTATCAACTATGGCTACACCTTC.

In DNA form, the CDR3 reads TGTGCCAGCAGTCTCGGGCCCCCCGGAGACACCATATATTTT. Its protein product is CASSLGPPGDTIYF. The rearrangement joins TRBV6-5 to TRBJ1-3; no reliable D call. The V gene lost 5 bases and the J gene lost 8 bases, with 16 bases spanning the gap. Germline loops: CDR1 MNHEY, CDR2 SVGAGI. This CDR3 has 14 amino acids.

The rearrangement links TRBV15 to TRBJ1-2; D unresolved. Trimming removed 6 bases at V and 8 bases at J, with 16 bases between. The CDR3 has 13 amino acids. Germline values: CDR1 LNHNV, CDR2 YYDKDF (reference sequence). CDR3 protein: CATRPTGGFGYTF. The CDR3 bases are TGTGCCACCAGGCCCACTGGTGGGTTCGGCTACACCTTC.

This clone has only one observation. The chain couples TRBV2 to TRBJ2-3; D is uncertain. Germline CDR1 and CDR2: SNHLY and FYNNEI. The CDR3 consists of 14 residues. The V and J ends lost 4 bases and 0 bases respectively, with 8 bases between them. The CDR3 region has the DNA TGTGCCAGCAGTGCACGGCTAAGCACAGATACGCAGTATTTT. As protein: CASSARLSTDTQYF.

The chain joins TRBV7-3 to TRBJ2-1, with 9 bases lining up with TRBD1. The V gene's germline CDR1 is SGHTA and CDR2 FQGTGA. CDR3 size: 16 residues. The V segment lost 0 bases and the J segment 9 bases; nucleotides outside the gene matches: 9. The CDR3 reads CASSLTSGQGRGEQFF. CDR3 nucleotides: TGTGCCAGCAGCTTAACTTCGGGACAGGGACGGGGTGAGCAGTTCTTC.

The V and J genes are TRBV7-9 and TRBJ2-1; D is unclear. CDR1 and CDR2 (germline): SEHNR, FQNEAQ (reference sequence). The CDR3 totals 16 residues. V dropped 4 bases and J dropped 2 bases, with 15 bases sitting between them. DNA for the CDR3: TGTGCCAGCAGCTACCCGGGTCACCAGACCTACAATGAGCAGTTCTTC. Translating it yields CASSYPGHQTYNEQFF.

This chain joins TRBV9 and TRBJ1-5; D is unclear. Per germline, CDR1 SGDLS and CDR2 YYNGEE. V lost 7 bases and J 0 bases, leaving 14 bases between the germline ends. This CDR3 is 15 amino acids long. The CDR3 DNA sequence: TGTGCCAGCGGCCCGACGGGCGATAGCAATCAGCCCCAGCATTTT. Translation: CASGPTGDSNQPQHF.

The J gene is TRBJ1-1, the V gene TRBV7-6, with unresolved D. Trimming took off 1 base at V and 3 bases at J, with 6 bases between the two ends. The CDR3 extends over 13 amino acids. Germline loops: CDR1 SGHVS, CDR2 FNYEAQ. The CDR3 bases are TGTGCCAGCAGCTTAGGCTTGGACACTGAAGCTTTCTTT. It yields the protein CASSLGLDTEAFF.

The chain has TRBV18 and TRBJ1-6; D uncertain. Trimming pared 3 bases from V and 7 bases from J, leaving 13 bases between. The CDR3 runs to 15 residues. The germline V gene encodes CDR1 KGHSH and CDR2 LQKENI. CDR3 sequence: CASSPTTMGNSPLHF. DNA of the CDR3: TGTGCCAGCTCACCGACGACAATGGGGAATTCACCCCTCCACTTT.

The DNA for the CDR3 is TGTGCCAGCAGCCAAGATTTGATTTCGACAGGAGATGGCTACACCTTC. Residues: CASSQDLISTGDGYTF. The chain recombines TRBV3-1 (or the pseudogene TRBV3-2) with TRBJ1-2; a possible D gene is TRBD1 (6 bases). CDR1 LGHDT and CDR2 YNNKEL come from the germline V gene (reference sequence). The CDR3 is 16 residues long. Trimming left V 0 bases short and J 6 bases short, with 17 bases between.

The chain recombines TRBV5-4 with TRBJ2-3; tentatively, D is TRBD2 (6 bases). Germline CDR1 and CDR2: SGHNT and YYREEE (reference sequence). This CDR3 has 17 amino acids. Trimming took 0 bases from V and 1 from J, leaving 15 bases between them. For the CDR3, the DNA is TGTGCCAGCAGCTTGGCAAAAATGGGCGGGGGCACAGATACGCAGTATTTT. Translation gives CASSLAKMGGGTDTQYF.

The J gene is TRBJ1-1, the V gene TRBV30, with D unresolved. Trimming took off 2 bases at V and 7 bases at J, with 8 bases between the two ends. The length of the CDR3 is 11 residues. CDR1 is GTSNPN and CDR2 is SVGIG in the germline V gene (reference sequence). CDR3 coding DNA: TGTGCCTGGAGTCCGGGAAGTGAAGCTTTCTTT. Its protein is CAWSPGSEAFF.

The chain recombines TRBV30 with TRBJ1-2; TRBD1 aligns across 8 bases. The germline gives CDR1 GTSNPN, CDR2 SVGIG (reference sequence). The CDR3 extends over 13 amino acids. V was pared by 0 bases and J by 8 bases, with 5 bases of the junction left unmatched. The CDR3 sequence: CAWSVWTGYGYTF. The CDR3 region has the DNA TGTGCCTGGAGTGTTTGGACAGGGTACGGCTACACCTTC. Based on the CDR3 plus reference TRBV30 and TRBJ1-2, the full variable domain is SQTIHQWPATLVQPVGSPLSLECTVEGTSNPNLYWYRQAAGRGLQLLFYSVGIGQISSEVPQNLSASRPQDRQFILSSKKLLLSDSGFYLCAWSVWTGYGYTFGSGTRLTVV.

The CDR3 bases are TGCAGTGCTAGTAACGGGGGTTCCACCGGGGAGCTGTTTTTT. Its translation is CSASNGGSTGELFF. The chain joins TRBV20-1 to TRBJ2-2; D may be TRBD2 (6 bases). Between the trimmed V and J ends, which lost 3 bases and 4 bases, there was a span of 12 bases. CDR1 is DFQATT, CDR2 SNEGSKA, per germline (reference sequence). This CDR3 is built from 14 residues.